This TCR beta chain was captured by sequencing in a study of monozygotic twins with inflammatory bowel disease. CDR1 and CDR2 (germline): DFQATT, SNEGSKA (reference sequence). The CDR3 is made up of 14 amino acids. TCRdb reprocessed the 5' RACE reads; each CDR3 protein has one entry and no DNA is given. Reported are roughly 90,000 distinct CDR3 sequences; the ten largest clones contain roughly 7%. This sequence joins TRBV20-1 and TRBJ2-2; without DNA, the TCRdb call of TRBD1 cannot be checked. The sample consisted of blood. The sequence was obtained from a human donor with ulcerative colitis or Crohn's disease, or a healthy co-twin of an affected twin (not recorded which). This chain's CDR3 is CSARPFTGSGELFF.